This T cell receptor (beta chain) was sequenced during a study of CD8+ T cells in alopecia areata. The study, taken as a whole, reports: Clonality was higher in lesional than normal scalp, especially in alopecia totalis/universalis.

Details on this clone: Its specificity is not known.

Researchers picked out CD4+ and CD8+ T cells from PBMCs by sorting. The authors extracted RNA and reverse transcribed it into cDNA as the sequencing template. Profiling relied on immunoSEQ multiplex PCR, and the TCRdb table lists in-frame clones only, not all of them. This sample yields roughly 150,000 clones, of which more than 75% are seen a single time; over 12% belongs to the top ten. Deletions cut 2 bases from V and 0 bases from J, with 7 bases between. The CDR3 sequence is 14 residues long. The germline CDR1 and CDR2 sequences are SGHTA and FQGNSA. This TCR was recovered from a human donor with alopecia areata. This sample comprised CD8+ T cells sorted from blood, obtained at week 0. The rearrangement joins TRBV7-2 to TRBJ1-1, with D perhaps matching TRBD1 (5 bases). CDR3 bases: TGTGCCAGCAGCTTACGGGGCATGAACACTGAAGCTTTCTTT. This codes for CASSLRGMNTEAFF.